The 32 T cell receptor beta chains reported below all come from one sample, sequenced in a study of blood T cell repertoires in COVID-19. This table comes from immunoSEQ multiplex PCR, and its TCRdb copy is limited to in-frame clones, with some not included. The sample shows 110,000 to 150,000 clones, 81% of them seen only once. The sample comprised peripheral blood. The source of these receptors is a human donor in a cohort sampled during active COVID-19.

The gene calls are TRBV14 and TRBJ2-7; the D gene is possibly TRBD2 (6 bases). The CDR3 contains 14 residues. V was cut by 5 bases and J by 1 base, with 12 bases left in between. Germline V gene lookup returns CDR1 SGHDN and CDR2 FVKESK. The CDR3 loop reads CASSSVGGSYEQYF. DNA of the CDR3: TGTGCCAGCAGCTCGGTTGGAGGGTCCTACGAGCAGTACTTC.

The chain has TRBV4-3 and TRBJ2-1; the match to TRBD2 covers 8 bases. The CDR3 loop spans 14 amino acids. The germline CDR1 and CDR2 sequences are LGHNA and YSLEER. Losses at the gene ends were 1 base for V and 12 bases for J; bases not matched to a gene: 8. The CDR3 region is CASSQGGGRFGQFF. DNA for the CDR3: TGCGCCAGCAGCCAAGGGGGCGGGAGGTTTGGGCAGTTCTTC.

The V call is TRBV28, the J call TRBJ1-2; no firm D call. V lost 6 bases and J lost 8, with 13 bases in between. Germline V lookup: CDR1 MDHEN, CDR2 SYDVKM. This CDR3 contains 12 residues. CDR3 residues: CASRLAGKGYTF. DNA for the CDR3: TGTGCCAGCAGGTTAGCGGGGAAGGGCTACACCTTC.

This clone was seen a few times. The chain uses TRBV28 and TRBJ1-1, with unresolved D. The V gene lost 7 bases and the J gene lost 8 bases, with 26 bases spanning the gap. This CDR3 comprises 16 residues. From germline, CDR1 is MDHEN and CDR2 SYDVKM. The CDR3 loop is CASTELGRAAGTEAFF. The CDR3, as DNA: TGTGCCAGCACCGAACTAGGTCGGGCAGCTGGTACGGAAGCTTTCTTT.

The V call is TRBV15, the J call TRBJ1-1; D ambiguous. V lost 5 bases and J 2 bases, leaving 9 bases between the germline ends. Germline V gene lookup returns CDR1 LNHNV and CDR2 YYDKDF (reference sequence). This CDR3 comprises 13 residues. CDR3 sequence (DNA): TGTGCCACCAGCGGTCAGACAAACACTGAAGCTTTCTTT. Protein sequence: CATSGQTNTEAFF.

This clone was seen only a few times. V gene TRBV5-8 combines with J gene TRBJ1-5, with a tentative D call TRBD1 (6 bases). This CDR3 region has 15 residues. Trimming removed 2 bases at V and 2 bases at J, with 11 bases between. From germline, CDR1 is SGHTS and CDR2 YDEGEE. As DNA, the CDR3 is TGTGCCAGCAGCTTTGGCAGGGGAGGCAATCAGCCCCAGCATTTT. It is translated as CASSFGRGGNQPQHF.

The rearrangement links TRBV12-5 to TRBJ2-2, with 9 bases aligning to TRBD2. This CDR3 contains 14 residues. Unmatched junction bases numbered 2, after V lost 5 bases and J lost 4 bases. Germline V gives CDR1 LGHNT, CDR2 FRNRAP. CDR3 DNA: TGTGCTAGTGGTCTAGCGGGAACCACCGGGGAGCTGTTTTTT. Translated: CASGLAGTTGELFF.

The chain employs TRBV2 and TRBJ2-1; 7 bases align to TRBD2. Trimming at V came to 7 bases and at J to 5 bases, leaving 5 bases not matched to a gene. Germline V gene data show CDR1 as SNHLY and CDR2 as FYNNEI. The CDR3 covers 13 residues. The CDR3 sequence is CASKRDRDNEQFF. CDR3 coding DNA: TGTGCCAGCAAGCGGGATCGAGACAATGAGCAGTTCTTC.

This chain connects TRBV7-6 to TRBJ2-2; 10 bases map to TRBD2. Trimming removed 5 bases from V and 6 bases from J; junction bases left unmatched: 18. Germline CDR1 and CDR2: SGHVS and FNYEAQ. The CDR3 is 19 residues long. The CDR3 here is CASSRGVLLAGRGSGELFF. The CDR3, as DNA: TGTGCCAGCAGCCGAGGCGTCCTACTAGCGGGAAGGGGGTCCGGGGAGCTGTTTTTT.

This sequence joins TRBV19 and TRBJ2-3; D is unresolved. The CDR3 covers 13 residues. V was trimmed by 7 bases and J by 2 bases, leaving 10 bases between them. The V gene's germline CDR1 is LNHDA and CDR2 SQIVND (reference sequence). CDR3 protein: CASTQLHTDTQYF. The DNA of the CDR3 is TGTGCCAGTACCCAACTCCACACAGATACGCAGTATTTT. The variable domain in full, completed from reference TRBV19 and TRBJ2-3, reads DGGITQSPKYLFRKEGQNVTLSCEQNLNHDAMYWYRQDPGQGLRLIYYSQIVNDFQKGDIAEGYSVSREKKESFPLTVTSAQKNPTAFYLCASTQLHTDTQYFGPGTRLTVL.

This rearrangement joins TRBV15 to TRBJ1-5; 7 bases map to TRBD1. The ends lost 5 bases at V and 4 bases at J; junction bases unmatched: 14. This CDR3 comprises 17 residues. Germline lookup yields CDR1 LNHNV and CDR2 YYDKDF (reference sequence). CDR3 nucleotide sequence: TGTGCCACCAGCCGCGAGGGAACAGGGGAAGGTAATCAGCCCCAGCATTTT. It encodes CATSREGTGEGNQPQHF.

This chain links TRBV27 with TRBJ2-6, with D hard to call. Trimming removed 7 bases at V and 1 base at J, with 5 bases between. CDR3 size: 13 residues. CDR1 is MNHEY and CDR2 is SMNVEV in the germline V gene (reference sequence). CDR3 DNA sequence: TGTGCCAGCAAACTTTCTGGGGCCAACGTCCTGACTTTC. Translating it yields CASKLSGANVLTF. The entire variable domain, with the rest obtained from reference TRBV27 and TRBJ2-6, is as follows: EAQVTQNPRYLITVTGKKLTVTCSQNMNHEYMSWYRQDPGLGLRQIYYSMNVEVTDKGDVPEGYKVSRKEKRNFPLILESPSPNQTSLYFCASKLSGANVLTFGAGSRLTVL.

This clone has a handful of counts. The chain is built from TRBV6-2 or TRBV6-3 and TRBJ2-2; TRBD2 aligns across 9 bases. The CDR3 spans 16 residues. Germline CDR1 is MNHEY and CDR2 is SVGEGT. J gave up 3 bases and V 6 bases, and 8 bases lay outside the gene matches. The CDR3 DNA reads TGTGCCAGCAGCCGGCTCCTAGCGGGATACACCGGGGAGCTGTTTTTT. This gives the protein CASSRLLAGYTGELFF.

The chain links TRBV29-1 to TRBJ1-4; 9 bases align to TRBD1. With V trimmed by 7 bases and J by 6 bases, 9 bases remained unmatched. Germline CDR1 is SQVTM and CDR2 is ANQGSEA. The CDR3 has 14 residues. The CDR3 loop is CSATGGEVYEKLFF. CDR3 nucleotide sequence: TGCAGCGCCACAGGGGGCGAGGTGTATGAAAAACTGTTTTTT.

The CDR3 is CASSTRDRGVSGNTIYF. The DNA of the CDR3 is TGTGCCAGCAGCACGAGGGACAGGGGTGTTTCTGGAAACACCATATATTTT. The chain has TRBV11-2 and TRBJ1-3; TRBD1 matches 10 bases. Losses at the gene ends were 5 bases for V and 1 base for J; bases not matched to a gene: 8. CDR3 length: 17 residues. The germline CDR1 and CDR2 sequences are SGHAT and FQNNGV.

The chain couples TRBV18 to TRBJ1-4, with D possibly matching TRBD1 (6 bases). V was shortened by 1 base and J by 5 bases, with 11 bases between the two germline ends. CDR3 length: 15 amino acids. The germline V gene encodes CDR1 KGHSH and CDR2 LQKENI. The CDR3 region is CASSPRQAENEKLFF. In DNA form, the CDR3 reads TGTGCCAGCTCACCACGACAGGCAGAGAATGAAAAACTGTTTTTT.

This clone has just one count. The chain has TRBV19 and TRBJ2-3, with 9 bases aligning to TRBD1. The CDR3 length is 15 residues. With 5 bases clipped from V and 7 bases from J, the junction kept 10 bases outside the gene matches. The germline CDR1 and CDR2 sequences are LNHDA and SQIVND (reference sequence). The CDR3 loop is CASSRSGTGSYTQYF. DNA for the CDR3: TGTGCCAGTAGTCGATCCGGGACAGGGTCTTATACGCAGTATTTT.

V usage is TRBV27 and J usage is TRBJ1-2, with D perhaps TRBD1 (5 bases). Germline V gives CDR1 MNHEY, CDR2 SMNVEV (reference sequence). The V and J ends lost 9 bases and 5 bases respectively, with 16 bases between them. The length of the CDR3 is 13 residues. In DNA, the CDR3 is TGTGCCAGTTGGACACGCTTAGGGTATGGCTACACCTTC. Protein: CASWTRLGYGYTF.

The rearrangement joins TRBV28 to TRBJ2-7; 12 bases fit TRBD2. The CDR3 spans 16 residues. V was pared by 6 bases and J by 5 bases, with 11 bases of the junction left unmatched. The germline V gene has CDR1 MDHEN and CDR2 SYDVKM. This CDR3 reads CASSPPGLAGPNEQYF. The CDR3 nucleotides read TGTGCCAGCAGCCCCCCGGGACTAGCGGGCCCAAACGAGCAGTACTTC.

The chain is built from TRBV4-1 and TRBJ1-1, with TRBD1 matching 7 bases. The CDR3 covers 14 residues. Looked up from germline, CDR1 is MGHRA and CDR2 is YSYEKL. Trimming removed 3 bases from V and 3 bases from J; junction bases left unmatched: 4. As DNA, the CDR3 is TGCGCCAGCAGCCACCCCGACAGGGACACTGAAGCTTTCTTT. This codes for CASSHPDRDTEAFF.

In its sample, this clone ranks as medium-sized. The CDR3: CASSPQGVRVDTQYF. CDR3 DNA sequence: TGTGCCAGCAGCCCGCAGGGCGTTCGAGTGGATACGCAGTATTTT. The rearrangement uses TRBV3-1 (or the pseudogene TRBV3-2) and TRBJ2-3; weak D call: TRBD1 (5 bases). The length of the CDR3 is 15 residues. The germline V gene encodes CDR1 LGHDT and CDR2 YNNKEL (reference sequence). Trimming left V 4 bases short and J 6 bases short, with 17 bases between.

The V and J genes are TRBV5-1 and TRBJ1-2; D is perhaps TRBD1 (5 bases). Trimming took 0 bases from V and 8 from J, leaving 14 bases between them. The CDR3 is made up of 14 amino acids. Per germline, CDR1 SGHRS and CDR2 YFSETQ. The chain's CDR3 is CASSLARASEGYTF. DNA for the CDR3: TGCGCCAGCAGCTTGGCCAGGGCGTCTGAAGGCTACACCTTC.

The CDR3 sequence: CASSFRQGVSTIYF. CDR3 coding DNA: TGTGCCAGCAGTTTTAGGCAGGGGGTGTCCACCATATATTTT. The rearrangement joins TRBV27 to TRBJ1-3, with 7 bases identical to TRBD1. The V segment lost 3 bases and the J segment 9 bases; nucleotides outside the gene matches: 8. The CDR3 is 14 amino acids. Germline V lookup: CDR1 MNHEY, CDR2 SMNVEV (reference sequence).

This clone was counted a single time. V and J are TRBV20-1 and TRBJ2-3, with 12 nucleotides matching TRBD2. This CDR3 has 15 residues. In germline, CDR1 is DFQATT, CDR2 SNEGSKA (reference sequence). V lost 3 bases to trimming and J lost 3 bases; unmatched junction nucleotides: 4. CDR3 in amino acids: CSASGLAGKTDTQYF. DNA for the CDR3: TGCAGTGCTAGTGGACTAGCGGGAAAAACAGATACGCAGTATTTT.

This clone was seen only a few times. CDR3 amino acids: CATSDLGSGKNNEQFF. CDR3 DNA sequence: TGTGCCACCAGTGATTTGGGTAGCGGGAAAAACAATGAGCAGTTCTTC. The chain uses TRBV24-1 and TRBJ2-1; 8 bases fit TRBD2. The CDR3 has 16 residues. V dropped 0 bases and J dropped 5; count of bases not matched to a gene: 5. Germline assignment: CDR1 KGHDR and CDR2 SFDVKD.

The chain carries TRBV5-4 and TRBJ2-2, with 7 positions matching TRBD2. There are 18 residues in the CDR3. The V gene's germline CDR1 is SGHNT and CDR2 YYREEE (reference sequence). V shed 2 bases, J shed 0 bases, and the junction held 10 bases outside the gene matches. The chain's CDR3 is CASSFSLGAGANTGELFF. The CDR3 nucleotides are TGTGCCAGCAGCTTCTCCCTAGGGGCGGGGGCGAACACCGGGGAGCTGTTTTTT.

This chain links TRBV7-9 with TRBJ2-5; D is unclear. The V and J ends lost 5 bases and 5 bases respectively, with 18 bases between them. Germline lookup yields CDR1 SEHNR and CDR2 FQNEAQ (reference sequence). The CDR3 is 15 residues long. The chain's CDR3 is CASSTAYVLGETQYF. Here the CDR3 DNA reads TGTGCCAGCAGCACAGCTTATGTCTTGGGCGAGACCCAGTACTTC.

The rearrangement links TRBV4-2 to TRBJ2-2, with D perhaps TRBD2 (5 bases). Germline values: CDR1 LGHNA, CDR2 YNFKEQ. V was cut by 0 bases and J by 3 bases, with 8 bases left in between. This CDR3 spans 15 amino acids. Written as DNA, the CDR3 is TGTGCCAGCAGCCAAGATAGGACTCACACCGGGGAGCTGTTTTTT. Its translation is CASSQDRTHTGELFF.

The V call is TRBV29-1, the J call TRBJ2-2, with 10 bases lining up with TRBD2. Per the germline V gene, CDR1 is SQVTM and CDR2 is ANQGSEA. The V and J ends lost 7 bases and 4 bases, in that order; junction bases with no gene match: 9. CDR3 size: 15 residues. The CDR3 DNA follows: TGCAGCGCCGCTAGCGGGAGAACCGGCACCGGGGAGCTGTTTTTT. Translated, it gives CSAASGRTGTGELFF.

DNA of the CDR3: TGTGCCAGCAAACTAGCGACAAACACCGGGGAGCTGTTTTTT. Translation: CASKLATNTGELFF. This chain joins TRBV7-3 and TRBJ2-2, with 7 bases matching TRBD2. CDR1 is SGHTA and CDR2 is FQGTGA in the germline V gene. J was trimmed by 2 bases and V by 7 bases; bases with no gene match: 4. This CDR3 contains 14 residues.

The DNA of the CDR3 is TGCGCCAGCAGGCCAGGGGGAAGAACAGATACGCAGTATTTT. It specifies CASRPGGRTDTQYF. The chain joins TRBV5-1 to TRBJ2-3; 7 bases match TRBD1. J lost 3 bases, V lost 5 bases, and 6 bases had no gene match. This CDR3 is 14 amino acids long. Germline values: CDR1 SGHRS, CDR2 YFSETQ.

CDR3 amino acids: CASSPVGTGFYEQYF. CDR3 DNA sequence: TGTGCCAGCTCACCTGTAGGGACAGGGTTCTACGAGCAGTACTTC. V usage is TRBV18 and J usage is TRBJ2-7, with TRBD1 matching 9 bases. CDR1 is KGHSH and CDR2 is LQKENI in the germline V gene. This CDR3 has 15 residues. The V gene end was trimmed by 3 bases and the J gene end by 3 bases; junction bases not matched to a gene: 6.